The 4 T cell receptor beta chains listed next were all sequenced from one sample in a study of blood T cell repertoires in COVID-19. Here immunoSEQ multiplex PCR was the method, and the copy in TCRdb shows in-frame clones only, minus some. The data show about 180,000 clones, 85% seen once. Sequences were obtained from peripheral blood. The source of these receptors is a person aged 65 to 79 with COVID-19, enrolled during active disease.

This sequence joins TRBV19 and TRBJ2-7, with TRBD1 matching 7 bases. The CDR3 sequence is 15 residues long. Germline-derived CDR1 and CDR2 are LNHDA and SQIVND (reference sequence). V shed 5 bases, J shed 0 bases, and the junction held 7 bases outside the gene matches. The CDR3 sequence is CASSEGARISYEQYF. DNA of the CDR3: TGTGCCAGTAGTGAGGGGGCACGAATCTCCTACGAGCAGTACTTC.

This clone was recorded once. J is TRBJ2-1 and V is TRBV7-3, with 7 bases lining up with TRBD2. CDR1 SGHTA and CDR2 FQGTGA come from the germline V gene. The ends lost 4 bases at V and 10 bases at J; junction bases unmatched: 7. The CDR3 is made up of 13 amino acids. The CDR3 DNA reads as TGTGCCAGCAGCTCTGAATTGGGACTAGAGCAGTTCTTC. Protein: CASSSELGLEQFF.

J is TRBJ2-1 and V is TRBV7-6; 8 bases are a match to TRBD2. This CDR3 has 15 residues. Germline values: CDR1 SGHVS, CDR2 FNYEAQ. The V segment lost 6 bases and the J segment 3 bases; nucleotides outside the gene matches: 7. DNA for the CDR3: TGTGCCAGCAGGGGGCGGGGGGATGTCTACAATGAGCAGTTCTTC. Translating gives CASRGRGDVYNEQFF.

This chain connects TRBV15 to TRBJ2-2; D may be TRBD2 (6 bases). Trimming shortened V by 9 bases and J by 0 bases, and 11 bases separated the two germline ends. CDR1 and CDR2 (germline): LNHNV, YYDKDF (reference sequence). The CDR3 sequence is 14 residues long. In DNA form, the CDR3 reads TGTGCCACAAGGAGGGGACCGAACACCGGGGAGCTGTTTTTT. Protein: CATRRGPNTGELFF.